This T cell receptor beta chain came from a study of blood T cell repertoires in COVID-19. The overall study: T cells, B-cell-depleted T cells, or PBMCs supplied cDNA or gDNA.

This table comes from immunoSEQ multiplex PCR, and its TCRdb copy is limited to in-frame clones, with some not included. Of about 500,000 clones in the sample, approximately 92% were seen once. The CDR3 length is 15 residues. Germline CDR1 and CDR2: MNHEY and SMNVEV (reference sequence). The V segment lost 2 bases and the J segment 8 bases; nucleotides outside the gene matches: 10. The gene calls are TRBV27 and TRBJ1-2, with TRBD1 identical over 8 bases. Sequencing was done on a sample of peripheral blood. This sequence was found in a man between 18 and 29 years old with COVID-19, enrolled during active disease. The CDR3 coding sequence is TGTGCCAGCAGTTTAAAGGACAGGGTGGGGTGGGGCTACACCTTC. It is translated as CASSLKDRVGWGYTF.